A single sample is the source of the 19 T cell receptor beta chains below, sequenced in a study of cytomegalovirus exposure and HLA in healthy donors. It was with 60 Vbeta and 13 Jbeta primers that the PCR ran. Generated by immunoSEQ multiplex PCR, the TCRdb table keeps only in-frame clones and is missing some. The data show 120,000 to 150,000 clones, around three quarters seen once. Sequencing was performed on PBMCs. The receptors were sampled from a man aged 35 to 55 in good health and CMV-seronegative.

The J gene is TRBJ2-3, the V gene TRBV28; D is undetermined. From germline, CDR1 is MDHEN and CDR2 SYDVKM. V dropped 2 bases and J dropped 4 bases, with 19 bases sitting between them. There are 17 residues in the CDR3. CDR3 coding DNA: TGTGCCAGCAGTTTAAGTAGCATCGATAACCGGGCAGATACGCAGTATTTT. It translates to CASSLSSIDNRADTQYF.

This clone was seen a few times. The V call is TRBV19, the J call TRBJ2-7; TRBD1 aligns across 10 bases. V dropped 3 bases and J dropped 3; count of bases not matched to a gene: 2. The germline gives CDR1 LNHDA, CDR2 SQIVND (reference sequence). There are 14 residues in the CDR3. The CDR3 coding sequence is TGTGCCAGTAGTATGGGGACAGGGGTCTACGAGCAGTACTTC. Amino acids: CASSMGTGVYEQYF.

The rearrangement links TRBV5-6 to TRBJ2-2; a possible D gene is TRBD2 (6 bases). Germline-derived CDR1 and CDR2 are SGHDT and YYEEEE. This CDR3 is built from 16 residues. V was pared by 3 bases and J by 0 bases, with 12 bases between. The CDR3: CASSYDTGANTGELFF. CDR3 nucleotides: TGTGCCAGCAGCTACGATACGGGGGCGAACACCGGGGAGCTGTTTTTT.

CDR3 bases: TGTGCCAGCAGGGGGTCCGAGCGGGACTCCACAGATACGCAGTATTTT. Amino acid sequence: CASRGSERDSTDTQYF. The genes are TRBV25-1 and TRBJ2-3; 7 bases line up with TRBD2. Per the germline V gene, CDR1 is MGHDK and CDR2 is SYGVNS. The CDR3 covers 16 residues. The ends lost 6 bases at V and 2 bases at J; junction bases unmatched: 11. Looking up the rest from reference TRBV25-1 and TRBJ2-3 gives the full variable domain: EADIYQTPRYLVIGTGKKITLECSQTMGHDKMYWYQQDPGMELHLIHYSYGVNSTEKGDLSSESTVSRIRTEHFPLTLESARPSHTSQYLCASRGSERDSTDTQYFGPGTRLTVL.

The chain has TRBV5-6 and TRBJ2-3; the D is unclear. The V end lost 0 bases, the J end lost 0 bases, and 8 bases lay between the germline ends. Germline V lookup: CDR1 SGHDT, CDR2 YYEEEE. The CDR3 sequence is 15 residues long. The CDR3: CASSLDLSSTDTQYF. The CDR3 nucleotides read TGTGCCAGCAGCTTGGATCTTAGCAGCACAGATACGCAGTATTTT.

The gene calls are TRBV19 and TRBJ1-1, with D tentatively TRBD1 (6 bases). Germline CDR1 is LNHDA and CDR2 is SQIVND (reference sequence). V lost 7 bases, J lost 9 bases, and 12 bases lay in between. The CDR3 is 11 amino acids. The CDR3, as DNA: TGTGCCAGTATATTACAGGGTAAAGCTTTCTTT. Protein: CASILQGKAFF.

The chain combines TRBV9 with TRBJ2-7; a weak D match, TRBD1 (5 bases). The CDR3 runs 14 residues. CDR1 is SGDLS, CDR2 YYNGEE, per germline. V shed 3 bases and J shed 2 bases, with 12 bases lying between them. This chain's CDR3 is CASSGPDRAYEQYF. In nucleotides, the CDR3 is TGTGCCAGCAGCGGACCCGACAGAGCCTACGAGCAGTACTTC.

The chain employs TRBV21-1 and TRBJ2-2; the DNA was not compared with TRBD2, the D call given in the table. TRBV21-1 is a documented pseudogene. This CDR3 has 17 amino acids. This CDR3 is CASTSAGKGIKAGELFF. The CDR3 DNA sequence: TGTGCCAGCACAAGCGCGGGGAAGGGGATTAAGGCCGGGGAGCTGTTTTTT.

The V and J genes are TRBV6-5 and TRBJ2-5, with 7 bases aligning to TRBD2. Germline V gene sequence: CDR1 MNHEY, CDR2 SVGAGI. The CDR3 spans 14 residues. V lost 6 bases to trimming and J lost 0 bases; unmatched junction nucleotides: 4. In nucleotides, the CDR3 is TGTGCCAGCAGAAAACTAGCGAACCAAGAGACCCAGTACTTC. Protein: CASRKLANQETQYF.

V gene TRBV10-1 combines with J gene TRBJ2-5; 13 bases line up with TRBD2. Germline V lookup: CDR1 WNHNN, CDR2 SYGVQD (reference sequence). V dropped 0 bases and J dropped 5; count of bases not matched to a gene: 6. This CDR3 has 17 residues. Written as DNA, the CDR3 is TGCGCCAGCAGTGAGTCCGTACTAGCGGGGGGGCCCGAGACCCAGTACTTC. Its translation is CASSESVLAGGPETQYF.

This chain uses TRBV29-1 with TRBJ2-1; maybe TRBD1 (5 bases). In germline, CDR1 is SQVTM, CDR2 ANQGSEA. The CDR3 is made up of 10 amino acids. V was shortened by 5 bases and J by 9 bases, with 8 bases between the two germline ends. CDR3 region: CSVLTAEQFF. The CDR3 nucleotides read TGCAGCGTTTTGACAGCTGAGCAGTTCTTC.

The chain combines TRBV27 with TRBJ1-1; 9 bases map to TRBD1. The CDR3 is 14 amino acids. V was clipped by 4 bases and J by 5 bases; unmatched bases: 5. CDR1 is MNHEY, CDR2 SMNVEV, per germline (reference sequence). CDR3 DNA sequence: TGTGCCAGCAGTTGGGACAGGGCTGGGACTGAAGCTTTCTTT. Encoded protein: CASSWDRAGTEAFF.

The chain combines TRBV6-6 with TRBJ2-1, with 8 positions matching TRBD1. The J segment lost 4 bases and the V segment lost 4 bases, leaving 6 bases of the junction unmatched. Germline V CDR1 and CDR2: MNHNY, SVGAGI (reference sequence). CDR3 length: 15 residues. The CDR3: CASSFDRGTYNEQFF. As DNA, the CDR3 is TGTGCCAGCAGTTTCGACAGGGGAACATACAATGAGCAGTTCTTC.

J is TRBJ1-1 and V is TRBV7-9; TRBD1 might be the D (5 bases). The germline gives CDR1 SEHNR, CDR2 FQNEAQ (reference sequence). The CDR3 runs to 14 residues. The V end lost 5 bases, the J end lost 0 bases, and 10 bases lay between the germline ends. The CDR3 here is CASSQQVMNTEAFF. The CDR3 coding sequence is TGTGCCAGCAGCCAACAGGTGATGAACACTGAAGCTTTCTTT.

This chain uses TRBV6-4 with TRBJ2-1; D gene ambiguous. Germline CDR1 MRHNA, CDR2 SNTAGT. CDR3 length: 13 amino acids. V lost 2 bases and J lost 7, with 9 bases in between. CDR3 protein: CASSDGPSNEQFF. CDR3 DNA: TGTGCCAGCAGTGACGGCCCGTCGAATGAGCAGTTCTTC.

This clone was seen once. The V call is TRBV9, the J call TRBJ1-2, with 8 bases lining up with TRBD1. From germline, CDR1 is SGDLS and CDR2 YYNGEE. V trimming: 2 bases; J trimming: 8 bases; junction bases outside the gene matches: 5. The CDR3 length is 13 residues. The CDR3 reads CASSVPDREGYTF. The CDR3 nucleotides are TGTGCCAGCAGCGTTCCGGACAGGGAAGGCTACACCTTC.

The rearrangement joins TRBV5-1 to TRBJ2-7; TRBD1 agrees at 7 bases. V shed 0 bases and J 7 bases; nucleotides not matched to a gene: 13. The germline gives CDR1 SGHRS, CDR2 YFSETQ. The CDR3 consists of 16 residues. CDR3 region: CASSLVYRGQRREQYF. DNA of the CDR3: TGCGCCAGCAGCTTGGTTTACAGGGGTCAGAGGCGAGAGCAGTACTTC.

This clone appeared a few times. In DNA, the CDR3 is TGTGCCAGCAGGCCGGGACTAATGAACACTGAAGCTTTCTTT. It codes for CASRPGLMNTEAFF. This rearrangement joins TRBV6-6 to TRBJ1-1; TRBD1 might be the D (5 bases). The CDR3 totals 14 residues. CDR1 and CDR2 from the germline V gene are MNHNY and SVGAGI (reference sequence). V was shortened by 6 bases and J by 0 bases, with 11 bases between the two germline ends.

The V call is TRBV7-2, the J call TRBJ2-5; D may be TRBD2 (5 bases). Trimming pared 10 bases from V and 4 bases from J, leaving 16 bases between. Germline values: CDR1 SGHTA, CDR2 FQGNSA. This CDR3 spans 13 amino acids. The CDR3 nucleotides are TGTGCCACCACCCGAGCGGCGTCAGAGACCCAGTACTTC. This sequence encodes CATTRAASETQYF.